This T cell receptor (beta chain) comes out of a study of blood T cell repertoires in COVID-19. In the original workflow: Quantification of nucleated cells was approximated via reference gene primer amplification. TCRdb keeps only in-frame clones here, not all; method: immunoSEQ multiplex PCR. V, J and clone size are those of that table, while D and trimming were read from the DNA. The sample records about 350,000 clones, roughly 90% being singletons. This clonotype was obtained from a woman in her twenties or thirties who had been exposed to COVID-19. Sequenced sample: PBMCs or T cells enriched from blood (not recorded which).

CDR3 nucleotides: TGTGCCAGCAGCGAAGTGGGCAGGGGCGCCTACGAGCAGTACTTC. It encodes CASSEVGRGAYEQYF. V gene TRBV27 combines with J gene TRBJ2-7; tentatively, D is TRBD1 (6 bases). Trimming took 6 bases from V and 2 from J, leaving 17 bases between them. This CDR3 is 15 amino acids long. Germline CDR1 is MNHEY and CDR2 is SMNVEV (reference sequence).